This TCR beta chain was profiled in a study of T cells in localized non-small cell lung cancer (dated by TCRdb to the early 2020s). Some background on the complete study: Comparing tumors with uninvolved tumor-adjacent lungs, the study looked at the T cell repertoires of about 240 patients with early-stage NSCLC. The cohort comprised 200 to 300 treatment-naïve NSCLC patients with resected, localized lung tumors. NSCLC patients had a mean age of approximately 72 years, and about 140 were male and over 85 female. The paper's findings and limits, for the study overall: Of the top 100 tumor clones, a median of 57 were detected in paired uninvolved adjacent lung; approximately 28 were also among that lung's top 100. The highest T cell clonality was observed in uninvolved tumor-adjacent lung, where clonality exceeded that of tumor, suggesting that antigenic responses were more focused in uninvolved tumor-adjacent lung. Multi-region tumor sequencing was not performed, so intratumor heterogeneity could not be excluded. Because the study design was exploratory, TCR variables were selected using unadjusted p-values without false-discovery rate correction. Longer overall survival was associated with higher T cell density in blood, whereas shorter survival was associated with higher clonality in adjacent lung.

Reading the germline V gene gives CDR1 MNHGY and CDR2 SAAAGT. The CDR3 contains 14 residues, cysteine and phenylalanine counted. The read is trimmed to its CDR3 DNA, 42 bases read in frame from base 1. V is reduced by 5 bases and J by 4 bases, leaving a spacing of 15 bases between them. TCR beta CDR3 regions were sequenced from DNA using the immunoSEQ Assay. In the source study's methods: To compute T cell density, TCR beta template counts were normalized to usable DNA, which was estimated by amplifying housekeeping genes. Using the preseqR package, richness was estimated by extrapolating to 120,000 templates for tissue samples and 400,000 templates for PBMC samples. Clonality was defined as one minus Pielou's evenness. Tissue-enriched TCRs were identified by differential abundance testing using productive amino-acid clonotypes, minimum total count 5 and alpha 0.1. The Jaccard Index and the Morisita Overlap Index were used to quantify repertoire overlap between compartments. GLIPH clustered TCR beta CDR3s with public tetramer-defined viral CDR3s; viral motifs required at least three viral sequences plus V-gene enrichment. Not all clones reach the TCRdb copy of this immuneACCESS table, which keeps in-frame sequences only. Checked studies attribute under half of the gap to unresolved V genes and leave the rest unexplained. The V and J calls and clone size come from that table; D and trimming were worked out from the DNA. The sample yields 1,500 to 2,000 clones; around a quarter were counted once. The ten biggest clones cover 15% to 20% of the sample.

A few counts support this clone. Its antigen target is currently unknown. Base qualities are missing; no much larger clone stands one base away. Uninvolved adjacent lung was obtained at least 2 cm from the tumor margin, and the absence of atypia was confirmed by two independent pathologists. At diagnosis, peripheral blood, uninvolved tumor-adjacent lung and tumor were collected and were preserved as a mix of fresh-frozen and FFPE material. The sequence came from a female donor aged 60 or older with stage I squamous cell lung carcinoma. The chain is made from TRBV6-8 and TRBJ2-7, with TRBD1 tentatively as D gene (8 bases match). The sequences come from normal lung tissue next to the tumor, collected before any cancer treatment. The CDR3 here reads CASSEPQGGYEQYF. The DNA sequence is given as TGTGCCAGCAGTGAGCCACAGGGGGGGTACGAGCAGTACTTC.